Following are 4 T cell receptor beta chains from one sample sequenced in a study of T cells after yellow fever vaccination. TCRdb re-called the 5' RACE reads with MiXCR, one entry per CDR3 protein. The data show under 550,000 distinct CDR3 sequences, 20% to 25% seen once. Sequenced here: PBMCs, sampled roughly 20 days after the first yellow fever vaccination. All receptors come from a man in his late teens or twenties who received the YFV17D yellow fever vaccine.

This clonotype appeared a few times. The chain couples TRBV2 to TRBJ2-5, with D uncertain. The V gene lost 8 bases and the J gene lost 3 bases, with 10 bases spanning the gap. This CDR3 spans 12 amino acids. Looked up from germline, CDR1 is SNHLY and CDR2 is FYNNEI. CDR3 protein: CASGFAEETQYF. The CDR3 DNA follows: TGTGCCAGCGGCTTCGCGGAAGAGACCCAGTACTTC. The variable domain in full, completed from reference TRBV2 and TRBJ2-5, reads EPEVTQTPSHQVTQMGQEVILRCVPISNHLYFYWYRQILGQKVEFLVSFYNNEISEKSEIFDDQFSVERPDGSNFTLKIRSTKLEDSAMYFCASGFAEETQYFGPGTRLLVL.

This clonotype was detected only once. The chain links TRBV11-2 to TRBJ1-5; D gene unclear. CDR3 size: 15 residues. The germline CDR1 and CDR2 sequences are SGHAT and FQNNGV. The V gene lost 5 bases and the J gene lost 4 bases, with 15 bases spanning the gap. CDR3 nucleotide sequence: TGTGCCAGCAGCGCCCTCGGCCGTAGAAATCAGCCCCAGCATTTT. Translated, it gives CASSALGRRNQPQHF.

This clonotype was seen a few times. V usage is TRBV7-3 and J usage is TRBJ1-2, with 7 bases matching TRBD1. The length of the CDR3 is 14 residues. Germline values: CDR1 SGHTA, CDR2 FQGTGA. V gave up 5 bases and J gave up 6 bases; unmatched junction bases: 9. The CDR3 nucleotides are TGTGCCAGCAGCGCCCTAACAGGGGCGGATGGCTACACCTTC. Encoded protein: CASSALTGADGYTF.

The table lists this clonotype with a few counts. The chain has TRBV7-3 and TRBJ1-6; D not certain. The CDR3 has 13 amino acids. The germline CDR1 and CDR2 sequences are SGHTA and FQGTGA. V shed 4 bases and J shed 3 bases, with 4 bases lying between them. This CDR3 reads CASSSDYNSPLHF. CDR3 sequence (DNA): TGTGCCAGCAGCTCGGACTATAATTCACCCCTCCACTTT. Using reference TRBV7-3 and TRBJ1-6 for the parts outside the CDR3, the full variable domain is GAGVSQTPSNKVTEKGKYVELRCDPISGHTALYWYRQSLGQGPEFLIYFQGTGAADDSGLPNDRFFAVRPEGSVSTLKIQRTERGDSAVYLCASSSDYNSPLHFGNGTRLTVT.